A selection of T cell receptor beta chains follows, all from one sample in a study of T cells in localized non-small cell lung cancer. The table came from immunoSEQ multiplex PCR; TCRdb's copy has only in-frame clones and leaves some out. The table records 100,000 or so clones, approximately 91% of them present only once. This specimen was PBMCs, taken before any cancer treatment. The receptors stem from a woman aged 35-75 years with stage II squamous cell lung carcinoma. The CDR3 runs from the conserved cysteine through the conserved F or W. The D gene is left open where the match is weak. Clone size appears in some rows only: once, few, many, or a class for an expanded clone.

TRBJ1-1	-	-	TRBV30	CAWTQGGRATEAFF	TGTGCCTGGACTCAAGGCGGGCGGGCCACTGAAGCTTTCTTT
TRBJ2-7	few	TRBD1	TRBV6-1	CASRTGTGFLYEQYF	TGTGCCAGCAGGACCGGGACAGGGTTCCTGTACGAGCAGTACTTC
TRBJ1-4	-	-	TRBV25-1	CASSEDGGGKLFF	TGTGCCAGCAGCGAGGACGGGGGAGGGAAACTGTTTTTT
TRBJ1-1	-	-	TRBV12-5	CASGLSNVYTEAFF	TGTGCTAGTGGTTTAAGCAATGTCTACACTGAAGCTTTCTTT
TRBJ1-1	-	-	TRBV25-1	CASSRGGGNTEAFF	TGTGCCAGCAGTCGGGGGGGAGGGAACACTGAAGCTTTCTTT
TRBJ1-1	few	-	TRBV15	CATSRPGDRAAFF	TGTGCCACCAGCAGGCCAGGGGATAGGGCTGCTTTCTTT
TRBJ2-1	-	TRBD1	TRBV6-4	CASSDSGTGGPTEQFF	TGTGCCAGCAGTGACTCCGGGACAGGGGGCCCAACAGAGCAGTTCTTC
TRBJ2-1	-	-	TRBV19	CASSVTNEQFF	TGTGCCAGTAGCGTGACTAATGAGCAGTTCTTC
TRBJ1-2	-	-	TRBV7-9	CASSLASLVGGRLGYTF	TGTGCCAGCAGTTTAGCCTCCTTGGTGGGGGGACGGCTTGGCTACACCTTC
TRBJ2-1	-	-	TRBV6-5	CASSRQDSSYNEQFF	TGTGCCAGCAGCCGACAGGATAGCTCCTACAATGAGCAGTTCTTC
TRBJ1-1	once	-	TRBV2	CATFNMANTEAFF	TGTGCCACCTTCAATATGGCGAACACTGAAGCTTTCTTT
TRBJ2-2	once	-	TRBV5-1	CASSPRGTSNTGELFF	TGCGCCAGCAGCCCGAGGGGGACTTCCAACACCGGGGAGCTGTTTTTT
TRBJ2-7	once	-	TRBV5-1	CASSPQVGPYPHEQYF	TGCGCCAGCAGCCCCCAGGTGGGACCCTACCCTCACGAGCAGTACTTC
TRBJ2-1	-	-	TRBV6-1	CASSDDSALKEQFF	TGTGCCAGCAGTGACGACAGCGCACTAAAGGAGCAGTTCTTC
TRBJ2-2	-	TRBD2	TRBV5-1	CASSWGLPNTGELFF	TGCGCCAGCAGCTGGGGACTACCGAACACCGGGGAGCTGTTTTTT
TRBJ2-7	-	-	TRBV27	CASSYRGARHEQYF	TGTGCCAGCAGTTATAGAGGGGCCAGGCACGAGCAGTACTTC
TRBJ1-3	-	-	TRBV10-3	CAIIGGGNTIYF	TGTGCCATCATTGGAGGCGGAAACACCATATATTTT
TRBJ1-5	-	-	TRBV5-8	CASSLAQHFFSNQPQHF	TGTGCCAGCAGCTTGGCACAGCACTTCTTTAGCAATCAGCCCCAGCATTTT
TRBJ2-2	-	TRBD1	TRBV7-9	CASSLDRVSGELFF	TGTGCCAGCAGCTTGGACAGGGTGTCCGGGGAGCTGTTTTTT
TRBJ1-4	-	-	TRBV5-1	CASKRSRGGEKLFF	TGCGCCAGCAAACGATCGCGAGGGGGTGAAAAACTGTTTTTT
TRBJ2-2	-	TRBD1	TRBV29-1	CSVEDRAVGRGELFF	TGCAGCGTGGAAGACAGGGCCGTAGGACGTGGGGAGCTGTTTTTT
TRBJ1-2	-	-	TRBV20-1	CSATPEYGYTF	TGCAGTGCAACGCCGGAATATGGCTACACCTTC
TRBJ2-5	-	TRBD2	TRBV6-5	CASRTRTSQETQYF	TGTGCCAGCAGAACGCGGACTAGCCAAGAGACCCAGTACTTC
TRBJ1-5	-	TRBD1	TRBV5-1	CASSLGGTANQPQHF	TGCGCCAGCAGCTTGGGAGGGACAGCTAATCAGCCCCAGCATTTT
TRBJ2-1	once	-	TRBV4-2	CASSQEGTGRGDDEQFF	TGTGCCAGCAGCCAAGAGGGGACAGGCCGGGGGGACGATGAGCAGTTCTTC
TRBJ1-1	-	-	TRBV4-1	CASSQDELNTEAFF	TGCGCCAGCAGCCAAGATGAATTGAACACTGAAGCTTTCTTT
TRBJ2-7	-	TRBD1	TRBV6-1	CASSSGTGLYEQYF	TGTGCCAGCAGTTCCGGGACAGGGCTCTACGAGCAGTACTTC
TRBJ2-2	-	-	TRBV5-4	CASSSRDHGELFF	TGTGCCAGCAGCTCCAGGGATCACGGGGAGCTGTTTTTT
TRBJ1-4	-	TRBD1	TRBV4-1	CASSLTGGVTNEKLFF	TGCGCCAGCAGCTTGACAGGGGGCGTTACTAATGAAAAACTGTTTTTT
TRBJ1-1	-	-	TRBV29-1	CSVQGQMNTEAFF	TGCAGCGTTCAAGGGCAAATGAACACTGAAGCTTTCTTT
TRBJ1-4	-	-	TRBV27	CASSLWGNEKLFF	TGTGCCAGCAGTTTATGGGGAAATGAAAAACTGTTTTTT
TRBJ2-2	-	TRBD2	TRBV2	CASRRTSGPGELFF	TGTGCCAGCAGGAGGACTAGCGGGCCCGGGGAGCTGTTTTTT
TRBJ2-5	-	-	TRBV9	CASSVVFGSSLETQYF	TGTGCCAGCAGCGTAGTCTTCGGGTCCTCGCTGGAGACCCAGTACTTC
TRBJ1-5	-	-	TRBV18	CASSRGSGNQPQHF	TGTGCCAGCTCACGGGGGAGCGGCAATCAGCCCCAGCATTTT
TRBJ2-7	-	-	TRBV7-9	CASSLGQAGHEQYF	TGTGCCAGCAGCTTAGGACAGGCTGGGCACGAGCAGTACTTC
TRBJ2-2	few	-	TRBV5-4	CASGSTNTGELFF	TGTGCCAGCGGTTCTACGAACACCGGGGAGCTGTTTTTT
TRBJ1-2	-	-	TRBV19	CASSIRGQPDGYTF	TGTGCCAGTAGTATACGGGGACAACCGGATGGCTACACCTTC
TRBJ1-1	-	-	TRBV4-1	CASSQDEIHVLMNTEAFF	TGCGCCAGCAGCCAAGATGAGATCCACGTATTGATGAACACTGAAGCTTTCTTT
TRBJ2-4	once	-	TRBV9	CASSVEPSGVKNIQYF	TGTGCCAGCAGCGTAGAACCGTCAGGGGTCAAAAACATTCAGTACTTC
TRBJ1-1	-	TRBD1	TRBV19	CASSILQQGVSPEAFF	TGTGCCAGTAGTATATTACAACAGGGGGTCTCCCCTGAAGCTTTCTTT
TRBJ2-7	once	-	TRBV6-1	CASSAQGFSEQYF	TGTGCCAGCAGTGCTCAGGGATTTAGCGAGCAGTACTTC
TRBJ2-7	-	TRBD2	TRBV12-5	CASGSSGKNEQYF	TGTGCTAGTGGTTCTAGCGGGAAGAACGAGCAGTACTTC
TRBJ2-7	-	-	TRBV5-1	CASSLAGGSHEQYF	TGCGCCAGCAGCTTGGCCGGAGGGTCCCACGAGCAGTACTTC
TRBJ2-2	-	TRBD2	TRBV10-3	CAISESFSGTDTGELFF	TGTGCCATCAGTGAGTCGTTTAGCGGGACCGACACCGGGGAGCTGTTTTTT
TRBJ2-7	-	TRBD1	TRBV5-5	CASSLTGTENYEQYF	TGTGCCAGCAGCCTAACCGGGACAGAGAACTACGAGCAGTACTTC
TRBJ2-7	-	-	TRBV5-1	CASSLDRAYEQYF	TGCGCCAGCAGCTTGGACAGGGCCTACGAGCAGTACTTC
TRBJ2-1	-	-	TRBV7-8	CASSRTVRRDTFNEQFF	TGTGCCAGCAGCCGCACGGTCAGGAGGGACACATTCAATGAGCAGTTCTTC
TRBJ1-3	-	-	TRBV19	CASRSQGGRNTIYF	TGTGCCAGTAGGAGCCAGGGCGGTAGAAACACCATATATTTT
TRBJ1-1	-	-	TRBV5-6	CASNLLRTAKGQAFF	TGTGCCAGCAATTTACTTCGGACAGCTAAGGGCCAGGCTTTCTTT
TRBJ1-5	-	-	TRBV2	CASSEGSSYSNQPQHF	TGTGCCAGCAGTGAGGGCAGTTCTTATAGCAATCAGCCCCAGCATTTT
TRBJ1-1	-	TRBD1	TRBV7-8	CASSWRTGGSTEAFF	TGTGCCAGCAGCTGGCGGACAGGGGGCAGCACTGAAGCTTTCTTT
TRBJ2-1	-	-	TRBV19	CASSIEGLAYNEQFF	TGTGCCAGTAGTATTGAGGGATTGGCCTACAATGAGCAGTTCTTC